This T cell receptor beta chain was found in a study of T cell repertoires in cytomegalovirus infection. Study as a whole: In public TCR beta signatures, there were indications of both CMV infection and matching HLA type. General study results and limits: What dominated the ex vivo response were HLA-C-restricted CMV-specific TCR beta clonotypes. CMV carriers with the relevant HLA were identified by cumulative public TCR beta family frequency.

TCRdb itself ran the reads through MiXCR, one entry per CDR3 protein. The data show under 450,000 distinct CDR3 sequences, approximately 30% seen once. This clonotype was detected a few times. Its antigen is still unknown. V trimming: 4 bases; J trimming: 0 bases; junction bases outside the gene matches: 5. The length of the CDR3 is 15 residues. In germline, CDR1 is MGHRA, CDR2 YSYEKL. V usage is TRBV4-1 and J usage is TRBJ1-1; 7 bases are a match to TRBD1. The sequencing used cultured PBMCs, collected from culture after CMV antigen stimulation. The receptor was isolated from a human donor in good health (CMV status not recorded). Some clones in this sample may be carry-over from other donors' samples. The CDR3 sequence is CASSPGTALNTEAFF. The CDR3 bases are TGCGCCAGCAGCCCAGGGACAGCCTTGAACACTGAAGCTTTCTTT.